The present entry profiles one TCR beta chain with its context. Its antigen is unknown. These data originate in a study of CD8 T cells in Susac syndrome. About the research overall: The Susac syndrome patients were therapy-naive, on corticosteroids, or on intravenous immunoglobulin alone at blood draw.

The germline gives CDR1 SQVTM, CDR2 ANQGSEA. V trimming: 5 bases; J trimming: 2 bases; junction bases outside the gene matches: 5. The CDR3 extends over 14 amino acids. cDNA came from around 0.54 to 1 ug RNA primed by random hexamers. A single record per CDR3 protein comes from TCRdb applying MiXCR to the immunoSEQ multiplex PCR reads. The sample records 170,000 or so distinct CDR3 sequences, roughly 95% being singletons. Negative isolation was applied to CD8+ and CD4+ T cells, and FACS enrichment was applied to TEMRA cells. Overall study results and limits: It was acknowledged by the study that relatively few individuals were included in its TCR sequencing and HLA analysis.

J is TRBJ2-5 and V is TRBV29-1; 10 bases match TRBD2. The receptor comes from a human donor with Susac syndrome. The sequencing input was CD4+ T cells from PBMCs. Written as DNA, the CDR3 is TGCAGCGTTAAGGGACTAGCGAAGCAAGAGACCCAGTACTTC. Amino acids: CSVKGLAKQETQYF.